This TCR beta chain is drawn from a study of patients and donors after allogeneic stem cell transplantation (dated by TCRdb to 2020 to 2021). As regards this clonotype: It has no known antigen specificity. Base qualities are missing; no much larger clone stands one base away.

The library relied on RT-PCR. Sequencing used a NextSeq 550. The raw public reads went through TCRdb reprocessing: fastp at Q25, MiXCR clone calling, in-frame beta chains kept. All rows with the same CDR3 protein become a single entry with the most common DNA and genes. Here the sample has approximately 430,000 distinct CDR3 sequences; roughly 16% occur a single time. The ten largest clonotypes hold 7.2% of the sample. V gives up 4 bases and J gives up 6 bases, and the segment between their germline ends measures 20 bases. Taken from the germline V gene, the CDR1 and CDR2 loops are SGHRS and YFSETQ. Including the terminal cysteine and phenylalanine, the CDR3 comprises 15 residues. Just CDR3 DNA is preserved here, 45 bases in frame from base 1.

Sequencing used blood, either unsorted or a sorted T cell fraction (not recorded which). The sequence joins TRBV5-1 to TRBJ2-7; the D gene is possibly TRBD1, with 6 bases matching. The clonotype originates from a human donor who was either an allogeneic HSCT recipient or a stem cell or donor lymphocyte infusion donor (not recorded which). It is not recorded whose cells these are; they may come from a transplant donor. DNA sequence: TGCGCCAGCAGCATTGGGGGCTTGGGGTTACGCGAGCAGTACTTC. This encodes CASSIGGLGLREQYF.